This T cell receptor (beta chain) came from a study of blood T cell repertoires in COVID-19 (dated by TCRdb to the early 2020s). About the full investigation: Samples from collaborators originated in the United States, Italy and Spain and spanned both the acute and convalescent phases of COVID-19. The prospective study material was composed of cDNA or gDNA derived from T cells, B-cell-depleted T cells, or PBMCs. Deeply sampled blood TCRbeta repertoires from subjects exposed to, actively infected with, or recovered from COVID-19 were included in the dataset. A freely available public database, intended as a resource for researchers studying the immune response to SARS-CoV-2, is where the repertoires were released. The samples were drawn from two sources: the first 160 participants of the ongoing ImmuneRACE study, and some 1,300 subjects contributed by 6 global collaborators. Nearly every sample came with metadata listing a de-identified subject ID, COVID-19 status, age in years and sex. HLA class I and class II types, where available, came from metadata supplied by the sample provider rather than from assay-based typing. What the work shows at the level of the full study, not this receptor alone: How much clinical and demographic metadata was included differed by source and by participant, and the metadata was provided uncurated.

Of note for this clone: It lacks a known antigen. Per-base quality was not reported, and no clone a single base away is much larger than it.

Each collaborating institution followed its own protocols to collect whole blood in K2EDTA tubes. Collaborator samples were shipped for TCRbeta analysis as frozen whole blood, isolated PBMCs, or DNA extracted from either sample type. The immunoSEQ Assay, a bias-controlled multiplex PCR, was used to amplify TCRbeta CDR3 regions from genomic DNA. The study's processing was this. The number of nucleated cells in each sample was estimated by amplification of reference gene primers within the assay. Sequence reads were collapsed and filtered to measure the absolute abundance of every unique TCRbeta CDR3 rearrangement. For each sample, productive Simpson clonality was calculated by taking the square root of Simpson's diversity index across productive rearrangements. As stored in TCRdb, this immuneACCESS dataset retains in-frame rearrangements with V and J assigned. A fraction of the clones does not appear; measured against another copy, unresolved V genes explain less than half of the discrepancy, and the remainder lacks a known reason. V, J and clone size reflect that table, while D and trimming were determined from the DNA. The sample has 150,000 to 200,000 clones on record, about 87% of them singletons. In total, the top ten clones hold 25% to 30% of the sample.

This clonotype originated in a man in his sixties with acute or convalescent COVID-19. The sequencing input was peripheral blood.

CDR3 region: CAWSVGRGKGGYTF. The sequenced DNA: TGTGCCTGGAGTGTGGGCAGGGGGAAGGGTGGCTACACCTTC. Recombination connected TRBV30 to TRBJ1-2; TRBD1 lines up with 7 middle nucleotides. The germline V gene (reference sequence) sets CDR1 to GTSNPN and CDR2 to SVGIG. Counted from cysteine to phenylalanine, this CDR3 has 14 amino acids. The only DNA kept is the CDR3, 42 bases in frame from the first base. Trimming accounts for 0 bases at V and 7 bases at J, while the number of junction bases matched to no gene is 8.